This T cell receptor (beta chain) was sequenced for a study of blood T cells in healthy people across ages. Findings and limits, study-wide: The donors' CMV status was not determined, possibly confounding changes in expanded clonotypes. It was found that TCR beta diversity correlated strongly with the percentage of naive T cells.

The authors drew about 10 milliliters of peripheral blood from each donor. The authors isolated at least 6.5 million PBMCs per sample. A note on this clonotype: Its matching antigen is unknown.

A second PCR of about 6 to 11 cycles used a sample-barcoded 5' primer and a J-beta primer mix. One entry per CDR3 protein, called by TCRdb with MiXCR from the 5' RACE reads. The sample carries fewer than 900,000 distinct CDR3 sequences, around 40% recorded once. Sequencing was performed on blood. The sequence derives from a woman aged 55-70 years in good health.

Written as DNA, the CDR3 is TGTGCCAGCAGCCTCTCGGGACCTTTAGGCAGTGGGGCCAACGTCCTGACTTTC. Encoded protein: CASSLSGPLGSGANVLTF. The gene calls are TRBV7-2 and TRBJ2-6; the D gene could be TRBD1 or TRBD2 (5 bases each). The ends were cut back, 5 bases at V and 3 bases at J, with 20 bases in the middle. CDR1 and CDR2 (germline): SGHTA, FQGNSA. The CDR3 extends over 18 amino acids.